The 23 T cell receptor beta chains presented below share a single source sample, sequenced in a study of blood T cell repertoires in COVID-19. The table came from immunoSEQ multiplex PCR; TCRdb's copy has only in-frame clones and leaves some out. The table includes approximately 350,000 clones, around 91% detected once. Material: PBMCs or T cells enriched from blood (not recorded which). Source of these receptors: a young man who had recovered from COVID-19.

J is TRBJ2-1 and V is TRBV18, with 11 bases identical to TRBD2. The CDR3 loop spans 15 amino acids. Trimming cost V 8 bases and J 9 bases; bases outside gene matches: 12. CDR1 is KGHSH and CDR2 is LQKENI in the germline V gene. This chain's CDR3 is CASQTLAGGWLEQFF. CDR3 sequence (DNA): TGTGCCAGCCAGACCCTAGCGGGAGGATGGCTTGAGCAGTTCTTC.

This chain connects TRBV9 to TRBJ1-2; TRBD1 is a possible D gene (5 bases). The CDR3 is made up of 14 amino acids. Per germline, CDR1 SGDLS and CDR2 YYNGEE. V was cut by 0 bases and J by 3 bases, with 9 bases left in between. In DNA form, the CDR3 reads TGTGCCAGCAGCGTAGGTCCCAGGGACTATGGCTACACCTTC. It codes for CASSVGPRDYGYTF.

J is TRBJ2-1 and V is TRBV5-8, with TRBD2 as a possible D gene (6 bases). The CDR3 loop spans 16 amino acids. The germline V and J ends were trimmed by 2 bases and 2 bases, with 14 bases remaining between them. The germline CDR1 and CDR2 sequences are SGHTS and YDEGEE. The CDR3 nucleotides read TGTGCCAGCAGCTTCGGGGGTCCAACGACCTACAATGAGCAGTTCTTC. The encoded protein is CASSFGGPTTYNEQFF.

CDR3 protein: CASSPDRGRGTGELFF. CDR3 DNA: TGCGCCAGCAGCCCGGACAGGGGGCGCGGGACTGGGGAGCTGTTTTTT. The J gene is TRBJ2-2, the V gene TRBV5-1; TRBD1 agrees at 11 bases. The CDR3 length is 16 residues. Germline CDR1 reads SGHRS; CDR2 reads YFSETQ. V gave up 4 bases and J gave up 8 bases; unmatched junction bases: 10.

The chain joins TRBV4-2 to TRBJ2-7; D unresolved. CDR1 and CDR2 from the germline V gene are LGHNA and YNFKEQ. Trimming removed 1 base from V and 12 bases from J, with 16 bases in between. The CDR3 consists of 13 residues. The chain's CDR3 is CASSQGLRYLLYF. The DNA for the CDR3 is TGTGCCAGCAGCCAAGGGCTGAGGTATCTGTTGTACTTC.

V usage is TRBV6-5 and J usage is TRBJ1-3, with 8 bases matching TRBD1. The germline gives CDR1 MNHEY, CDR2 SVGAGI. The CDR3 has 15 residues. Trimming took 8 bases from V and 0 from J; bases not matched to a gene: 6. This chain's CDR3 is CASHPGQASGNTIYF. CDR3 nucleotides: TGTGCCAGCCATCCGGGACAGGCCTCTGGAAACACCATATATTTT.

V is TRBV11-2 and J is TRBJ1-2; D may be TRBD1 (6 bases). Trimming removed 1 base from V and 8 bases from J, with 14 bases in between. This CDR3 spans 14 amino acids. CDR1 and CDR2 from the germline V gene are SGHAT and FQNNGV. The CDR3 protein is CASSLVGGPGGYTF. CDR3 sequence (DNA): TGTGCCAGCAGCTTAGTGGGGGGGCCGGGAGGCTACACCTTC.

The V call is TRBV7-9, the J call TRBJ2-6; 9 bases match TRBD1. The V and J ends lost 5 bases and 2 bases, in that order; junction bases with no gene match: 7. Germline values: CDR1 SEHNR, CDR2 FQNEAQ (reference sequence). The CDR3 has 17 residues. CDR3 sequence: CASSRHRGQTGANVLTF. The CDR3 DNA reads TGTGCCAGCAGCCGTCACAGGGGGCAAACTGGGGCCAACGTCCTGACTTTC.

The J gene is TRBJ1-6, the V gene TRBV5-6; 8 nucleotides align to TRBD1. With 4 bases clipped from V and 0 bases from J, the junction kept 9 bases outside the gene matches. The germline CDR1 and CDR2 sequences are SGHDT and YYEEEE. The CDR3 is 18 amino acids. The DNA for the CDR3 is TGTGCCAGCAGCCCTCACACTGACAGGGGCTCCTATAATTCACCCCTCCACTTT. It yields the protein CASSPHTDRGSYNSPLHF.

CDR3 loop: CASSETSGVYNEQFF. The DNA of the CDR3 is TGTGCCAGCAGTGAGACTAGCGGGGTATACAATGAGCAGTTCTTC. This chain joins TRBV2 and TRBJ2-1; the match to TRBD2 covers 11 bases. The CDR3 loop spans 15 amino acids. With V trimmed by 3 bases and J by 4 bases, 2 bases remained unmatched. CDR1 SNHLY and CDR2 FYNNEI come from the germline V gene.

The chain uses TRBV5-1 and TRBJ1-1, with 8 bases identical to TRBD1. The CDR3 sequence is 17 residues long. CDR1 SGHRS and CDR2 YFSETQ come from the germline V gene. With V trimmed by 4 bases and J by 2 bases, 13 bases remained unmatched. In DNA form, the CDR3 reads TGCGCCAGCAGCAGAGGACAGGGATTCTACGACAACACTGAAGCTTTCTTT. It is translated as CASSRGQGFYDNTEAFF.

The chain has TRBV24-1 and TRBJ2-2, with a weak D call TRBD1 (5 bases). Trimming took 9 bases from V and 5 from J, leaving 9 bases between them. Germline V gene data show CDR1 as KGHDR and CDR2 as SFDVKD. This CDR3 comprises 12 residues. The CDR3 bases are TGTGCCACCTCAGGGAATACCGGGGAGCTGTTTTTT. Translation gives CATSGNTGELFF.

The J gene is TRBJ2-2, the V gene TRBV12-3 or TRBV12-4, with D unresolved. The CDR3 spans 13 residues. Trimming stripped 6 bases from V and 4 bases from J, with 9 bases between. CDR3: CASSLSRTGELFF. CDR3 sequence (DNA): TGTGCCAGCAGCCTTAGCCGCACCGGGGAGCTGTTTTTT.

The gene calls are TRBV2 and TRBJ2-2, with 8 bases aligning to TRBD1. The germline V gene encodes CDR1 SNHLY and CDR2 FYNNEI. V was pared by 2 bases and J by 5 bases, with 7 bases of the junction left unmatched. The CDR3 has 16 amino acids. The CDR3 reads CASSETRTGRTGELFF. Here the CDR3 DNA reads TGTGCCAGCAGTGAAACCCGGACAGGGAGGACCGGGGAGCTGTTTTTT. The variable domain in full, completed from reference TRBV2 and TRBJ2-2, reads EPEVTQTPSHQVTQMGQEVILRCVPISNHLYFYWYRQILGQKVEFLVSFYNNEISEKSEIFDDQFSVERPDGSNFTLKIRSTKLEDSAMYFCASSETRTGRTGELFFGEGSRLTVL.

J is TRBJ1-6 and V is TRBV7-3; D not resolved. The CDR3 is 13 amino acids. Germline V gives CDR1 SGHTA, CDR2 FQGTGA. The V end lost 5 bases, the J end lost 7 bases, and 9 bases lay between the germline ends. CDR3 nucleotides: TGTGCCAGCAGCCCGAACAAGAATTCACCCCTCCACTTT. It yields the protein CASSPNKNSPLHF.

The rearrangement links TRBV18 to TRBJ2-3; TRBD2 aligns across 8 bases. Germline V gives CDR1 KGHSH, CDR2 LQKENI. This CDR3 contains 16 residues. Trimming took 1 base from V and 6 from J; bases not matched to a gene: 9. The CDR3 DNA sequence: TGTGCCAGCTCACCACTCGGGAGGGCCCTCATGGATACGCAGTATTTT. Protein: CASSPLGRALMDTQYF.

J is TRBJ2-7 and V is TRBV5-8; no clear D. This CDR3 has 15 residues. Trimming shortened V by 1 base and J by 2 bases, and 13 bases separated the two germline ends. Germline CDR1 and CDR2: SGHTS and YDEGEE. The CDR3 region has the DNA TGTGCCAGCAGCTTGACTATACTTATCGCCTACGAGCAGTACTTC. This sequence encodes CASSLTILIAYEQYF.

This clone was seen a single time. The gene calls are TRBV3-1 (or the pseudogene TRBV3-2) and TRBJ2-5; 10 bases are a match to TRBD2. CDR3 length equals 15 residues. Germline V gene sequence: CDR1 LGHDT, CDR2 YNNKEL (reference sequence). Trimming took 4 bases from V and 2 from J; bases not matched to a gene: 4. DNA for the CDR3: TGTGCCAGCAGCCTCGGACTAGCGGTACAAGAGACCCAGTACTTC. Its protein is CASSLGLAVQETQYF.

The chain has TRBV9 and TRBJ1-3; unclear D gene. V was shortened by 6 bases and J by 4 bases, with 17 bases between the two germline ends. The CDR3 has 15 residues. Germline CDR1 reads SGDLS; CDR2 reads YYNGEE. The CDR3 loop reads CASTLGGSAGNTIYF. DNA for the CDR3: TGTGCCAGCACCCTCGGAGGGTCAGCAGGAAACACCATATATTTT.

The rearrangement uses TRBV11-3 and TRBJ2-1; the match to TRBD1 covers 8 bases. With 5 bases clipped from V and 5 bases from J, the junction kept 8 bases outside the gene matches. CDR1 SGHNT and CDR2 YENEEA come from the germline V gene. CDR3 size: 15 residues. This CDR3 is CASSPDRGKDNEQFF. The CDR3, as DNA: TGTGCCAGCAGCCCCGACAGGGGAAAGGACAATGAGCAGTTCTTC. The whole variable domain, filled in from reference TRBV11-3 and TRBJ2-1, reads EAGVVQSPRYKIIEKKQPVAFWCNPISGHNTLYWYLQNLGQGPELLIRYENEEAVDDSQLPKDRFSAERLKGVDSTLKIQPAELGDSAVYLCASSPDRGKDNEQFFGPGTRLTVL.

This clone was counted a single time. The chain combines TRBV21-1 with TRBJ2-2; the table calls TRBD1, which could not be checked here. TRBV21-1 is described as a pseudogene. The CDR3 spans 15 residues. The CDR3 loop reads CASSPRTGNTGELFF. CDR3 coding DNA: TGTGCCAGCAGCCCGCGGACAGGGAACACCGGGGAGCTGTTTTTT.

The chain employs TRBV5-1 and TRBJ2-6; no reliable D call. Germline assignment: CDR1 SGHRS and CDR2 YFSETQ. V lost 1 base and J 3 bases, leaving 8 bases between the germline ends. The CDR3 loop spans 15 amino acids. CDR3 protein: CASSLSTVGANVLTF. In DNA, the CDR3 is TGCGCCAGCAGCTTGTCAACAGTTGGGGCCAACGTCCTGACTTTC. The full variable domain, completed using reference TRBV5-1 and TRBJ2-6, is KAGVTQTPRYLIKTRGQQVTLSCSPISGHRSVSWYQQTPGQGLQFLFEYFSETQRNKGNFPGRFSGRQFSNSRSEMNVSTLELGDSALYLCASSLSTVGANVLTFGAGSRLTVL.

The chain couples TRBV5-6 to TRBJ2-3, with D perhaps TRBD2 (5 bases). V dropped 0 bases and J dropped 1 base, with 6 bases sitting between them. In germline, CDR1 is SGHDT, CDR2 YYEEEE. CDR3 length: 14 residues. The CDR3 nucleotides are TGTGCCAGCAGCTTGGGGGGAGGCACAGATACGCAGTATTTT. It codes for CASSLGGGTDTQYF.